This entry lists 29 T cell receptor beta chains sequenced from one sample in a study of PD-1 blockade in classical Hodgkin lymphoma. Produced via immunoSEQ multiplex PCR; TCRdb's table is partial and in-frame only. The sample includes under 95,000 clones, more than 85% seen only once; the top ten take 7.5% to 9.5%. Brentuximab vedotin exposure varied among the patients, all of whom had relapsed after autologous stem cell transplantation. The sequencing here drew on peripheral blood mononuclear cells (PBMCs), taken at baseline. These receptor sequences come from a human donor with classical Hodgkin lymphoma.

The chain has TRBV28 and TRBJ2-3; D is unclear. Trimming pared 3 bases from V and 6 bases from J, leaving 4 bases between. Germline CDR1 and CDR2: MDHEN and SYDVKM. The length of the CDR3 is 11 residues. The CDR3 DNA reads TGTGCCAGCAGTTTCGGGGATACGCAGTATTTT. This translates into CASSFGDTQYF.

Written as DNA, the CDR3 is TGCAGCGTTGCGGGCACAGATACGCAGTATTTT. Its translation is CSVAGTDTQYF. V usage is TRBV29-1 and J usage is TRBJ2-3, with D unresolved. CDR3 size: 11 residues. CDR1 SQVTM and CDR2 ANQGSEA come from the germline V gene. V dropped 4 bases and J dropped 1 base, with 3 bases sitting between them.

This rearrangement joins TRBV7-2 to TRBJ2-5; perhaps D is TRBD1 or TRBD2 (5 bases each). With 4 bases removed from V and 2 bases from J, the gap between germline ends came to 11 bases. CDR1 is SGHTA, CDR2 FQGNSA, per germline. The CDR3 is 14 residues long. CDR3 protein: CASSSGTAQETQYF. CDR3 bases: TGTGCCAGCAGCTCCGGGACGGCACAAGAGACCCAGTACTTC.

The gene calls are TRBV21-1 and TRBJ1-3; TRBD1, as called in the table, went unchecked against the DNA. TRBV21-1 is a pseudogene segment. The CDR3 extends over 20 amino acids. The CDR3 nucleotides read TGTGCCAGCAGCAACTCTAAGGCGACAGTCGGCCTTTGCTCTGGAAACACCATATATTTT. Translated: CASSNSKATVGLCSGNTIYF.

This chain connects TRBV30 to TRBJ1-1; a weak D match, TRBD1 (5 bases). The CDR3 covers 15 residues. The germline gives CDR1 GTSNPN, CDR2 SVGIG (reference sequence). With 3 bases removed from V and 2 bases from J, the gap between germline ends came to 16 bases. In DNA, the CDR3 is TGTGCCTGGAGATCGGTCCGGGACGGCAACACTGAAGCTTTCTTT. Amino acid sequence: CAWRSVRDGNTEAFF. Full variable domain (missing parts from reference TRBV30 and TRBJ1-1): SQTIHQWPATLVQPVGSPLSLECTVEGTSNPNLYWYRQAAGRGLQLLFYSVGIGQISSEVPQNLSASRPQDRQFILSSKKLLLSDSGFYLCAWRSVRDGNTEAFFGQGTRLTVV.

The CDR3 is CASSSRGGHQPQHF. The CDR3 DNA is TGCGCCAGCAGCTCGAGGGGGGGGCATCAGCCCCAGCATTTT. The chain joins TRBV5-1 to TRBJ1-5, with D possibly matching TRBD1 (6 bases). CDR3 size: 14 residues. Germline V lookup: CDR1 SGHRS, CDR2 YFSETQ. Trimming cost V 3 bases and J 5 bases, with 12 bases left between them.

V and J are TRBV15 and TRBJ2-1; either TRBD1 or TRBD2 may supply D (6 bases each). The CDR3 consists of 15 residues. Germline CDR1 and CDR2: LNHNV and YYDKDF (reference sequence). The ends were cut back, 9 bases at V and 7 bases at J, with 22 bases in the middle. The CDR3 sequence is CATGNGGLSRNEQFF. DNA of the CDR3: TGTGCCACGGGCAACGGGGGCCTCTCTCGAAATGAGCAGTTCTTC. Full variable domain (outside the CDR3, taken from reference TRBV15 and TRBJ2-1): DAMVIQNPRYQVTQFGKPVTLSCSQTLNHNVMYWYQQKSSQAPKLLFHYYDKDFNNEADTPDNFQSRRPNTSFCFLDIRSPGLGDTAMYLCATGNGGLSRNEQFFGPGTRLTVL.

The genes are TRBV11-2 and TRBJ1-5; D remains ambiguous. CDR3 length: 15 amino acids. V lost 1 base and J lost 4, with 11 bases in between. Per the germline V gene, CDR1 is SGHAT and CDR2 is FQNNGV. This CDR3 is CASSLGRTGNQPQHF. In DNA form, the CDR3 reads TGTGCCAGCAGCTTAGGAAGGACGGGGAATCAGCCCCAGCATTTT.

The gene calls are TRBV12-5 and TRBJ2-1, with 10 positions matching TRBD2. CDR1 is LGHNT, CDR2 FRNRAP, per germline. The CDR3 is 17 residues long. With 2 bases clipped from V and 1 base from J, the junction kept 5 bases outside the gene matches. CDR3 sequence: CASGLTLAGESYNEQFF. CDR3 DNA: TGTGCTAGTGGTTTGACCCTAGCGGGAGAATCCTACAATGAGCAGTTCTTC.

The V gene is TRBV13, the J gene TRBJ2-7; no definite D call. Trimming pared 2 bases from V and 6 bases from J, leaving 11 bases between. Germline CDR1 is PRHDT and CDR2 is FYEKMQ (reference sequence). This CDR3 has 13 residues. The CDR3: CASSLRVRVEQYF. The DNA of the CDR3 is TGTGCCAGCAGCTTACGGGTTAGGGTCGAGCAGTACTTC.

The rearrangement uses TRBV7-9 and TRBJ1-4; possible D gene TRBD1, 5 bases. V lost 5 bases, J lost 4 bases, and 14 bases lay in between. This CDR3 has 15 amino acids. Germline-derived CDR1 and CDR2 are SEHNR and FQNEAQ (reference sequence). CDR3 protein: CASSDRQTHNEKLFF. The CDR3 bases are TGTGCCAGCAGCGACCGACAGACTCATAATGAAAAACTGTTTTTT. The full variable domain, its missing parts supplied by reference TRBV7-9 and TRBJ1-4, is DTGVSQNPRHKITKRGQNVTFRCDPISEHNRLYWYRQTLGQGPEFLTYFQNEAQLEKSRLLSDRFSAERPKGSFSTLEIQRTEQGDSAMYLCASSDRQTHNEKLFFGSGTQLSVL.

A single count supports this clone. The chain links TRBV2 to TRBJ1-2, with 8 positions matching TRBD1. The trim removed 6 bases at V and 6 bases at J, leaving 12 bases unmatched. CDR1 is SNHLY, CDR2 FYNNEI, per germline. CDR3 size: 15 residues. This CDR3 reads CASSLGQEFYDGYTF. CDR3 DNA sequence: TGTGCCAGCAGCCTGGGACAGGAGTTTTATGATGGCTACACCTTC.

V gene TRBV9 combines with J gene TRBJ1-1; no firm D call. The CDR3 length is 11 residues. V lost 4 bases to trimming and J lost 7 bases, with 8 bases between them. CDR1 and CDR2 from the germline V gene are SGDLS and YYNGEE. CDR3 in amino acids: CASSPLNEAFF. The CDR3, as DNA: TGTGCCAGCAGCCCCCTGAATGAAGCTTTCTTT.

To note about this clone: At one of its ends the junction is not consistent with the germline gene, which may arise from a read error. The chain links TRBV10-1 to TRBJ2-2; 7 positions agree with TRBD1. This CDR3 region has 14 residues. CDR1 WNHNN and CDR2 SYGVQD come from the germline V gene (reference sequence). This CDR3 reads CASRGDRRHRGAVF. CDR3 nucleotide sequence: TGCGCCAGCAGAGGGGACAGAAGGCATCGGGGAGCTGTTTTT.

The rearrangement links TRBV23-1 to TRBJ2-5, with TRBD2 identical over 11 bases. TRBV23-1 is labeled an ORF, and its function is uncertain. The CDR3 loop spans 20 amino acids. The ends lost 0 bases at V and 5 bases at J; junction bases unmatched: 17. CDR3 nucleotides: TGCGCCAGCAGTCAATCCCGACTAGCGGGGCCGCTCCCACCAAGGGAGACCCAGTACTTC. This codes for CASSQSRLAGPLPPRETQYF.

This rearrangement joins TRBV12-5 to TRBJ1-1; D might be TRBD1 (5 bases). Germline V gene data show CDR1 as LGHNT and CDR2 as FRNRAP. The V gene lost 3 bases and the J gene lost 5 bases, with 13 bases spanning the gap. The CDR3 runs to 14 residues. CDR3 nucleotides: TGTGCTAGTGGTTTTGGGGCGGTGGGTACTGAAGCTTTCTTT. It codes for CASGFGAVGTEAFF.

The genes are TRBV5-1 and TRBJ2-1, with 7 bases that match TRBD1. The CDR3 has 14 residues. The V and J ends lost 6 bases and 2 bases, in that order; junction bases with no gene match: 5. Germline V CDR1 and CDR2: SGHRS, YFSETQ. The CDR3 reads CASTDRTTYNEQFF. As DNA, the CDR3 is TGCGCCAGCACGGACAGGACCACCTACAATGAGCAGTTCTTC.

J is TRBJ1-2 and V is TRBV5-1; 7 bases are a match to TRBD1. The J segment lost 6 bases and the V segment lost 0 bases, leaving 11 bases of the junction unmatched. The CDR3 length is 16 residues. Germline CDR1 is SGHRS and CDR2 is YFSETQ. The CDR3 spells CASSLALERGLNGYTF. In DNA, the CDR3 is TGCGCCAGCAGCTTGGCCTTGGAAAGGGGGCTGAATGGCTACACCTTC.

CDR3 region: CASSFLGPAYEQYF. The CDR3 coding sequence is TGTGCCAGCAGCTTTTTGGGGCCGGCCTACGAGCAGTACTTC. The chain links TRBV7-9 to TRBJ2-5, with D perhaps matching TRBD1 (5 bases). The J call may be in error: the DNA end matches TRBJ2-7 better. CDR3 length: 14 amino acids. Germline CDR1 reads SEHNR; CDR2 reads FQNEAQ (reference sequence).

The rearrangement joins TRBV27 to TRBJ2-1, with a weak D call TRBD2 (5 bases). V gave up 0 bases and J gave up 2 bases, with 14 bases separating them. This CDR3 has 17 residues. Germline assignment: CDR1 MNHEY and CDR2 SMNVEV (reference sequence). The DNA for the CDR3 is TGTGCCAGCAGTTTATCGGGCAGTAGCGCACCCTACAATGAGCAGTTCTTC. Residues: CASSLSGSSAPYNEQFF.

The chain carries TRBV18 and TRBJ1-1, with D unresolved. This CDR3 has 12 amino acids. Per germline, CDR1 KGHSH and CDR2 LQKENI. V lost 6 bases, J lost 1 base, and 6 bases lay in between. The DNA for the CDR3 is TGTGCCAGCTCCGTTGGGAACACTGAAGCTTTCTTT. This sequence encodes CASSVGNTEAFF.

The CDR3 spells CASSIPGGVETQYF. In DNA, the CDR3 is TGTGCCAGTAGTATACCCGGGGGCGTAGAGACCCAGTACTTC. The rearrangement uses TRBV19 and TRBJ2-5, with D perhaps TRBD1 or TRBD2 (6 bases each). CDR1 LNHDA and CDR2 SQIVND come from the germline V gene (reference sequence). This CDR3 has 14 residues. Trimming shortened V by 2 bases and J by 4 bases, and 11 bases separated the two germline ends.

In DNA form, the CDR3 reads TGTGCCAGCAGCTTAGTCCCGGCTCAGCGGGATACGCAGTATTTT. As protein: CASSLVPAQRDTQYF. The chain uses TRBV7-8 and TRBJ2-3; TRBD2 is a possible D gene (5 bases). Germline CDR1 and CDR2: SGHVS and FQNEAQ. Trimming took off 1 base at V and 6 bases at J, with 14 bases between the two ends. The CDR3 contains 15 residues.

The rearrangement joins TRBV2 to TRBJ2-7, with 7 bases aligning to TRBD2. CDR1 SNHLY and CDR2 FYNNEI come from the germline V gene. CDR3 size: 14 residues. With 8 bases clipped from V and 4 bases from J, the junction kept 11 bases outside the gene matches. The CDR3 reads CASGRRDYRYEQYF. The CDR3 coding sequence is TGTGCCAGCGGAAGACGGGACTATCGGTACGAGCAGTACTTC.

The chain couples TRBV18 to TRBJ2-2, with 7 bases identical to TRBD2. The CDR3 length is 17 residues. Germline CDR1 reads KGHSH; CDR2 reads LQKENI. V shed 3 bases and J 0 bases; nucleotides not matched to a gene: 7. The chain's CDR3 is CASSPATGRANTGELFF. Written as DNA, the CDR3 is TGTGCCAGCTCACCCGCGACGGGGAGGGCGAACACCGGGGAGCTGTTTTTT.

This clone was counted a single time. The chain couples TRBV12-5 to TRBJ2-3; possible D gene TRBD1, 5 bases. The length of the CDR3 is 16 residues. CDR1 and CDR2 (germline): LGHNT, FRNRAP. Trimming removed 2 bases at V and 0 bases at J, with 12 bases between. The CDR3 reads CASGLMGQGSTDTQYF. In DNA form, the CDR3 reads TGTGCTAGTGGTTTGATGGGGCAGGGCAGCACAGATACGCAGTATTTT.

This rearrangement joins TRBV19 to TRBJ1-4; D is perhaps TRBD1 (5 bases). Germline V gene lookup returns CDR1 LNHDA and CDR2 SQIVND (reference sequence). Deletions cut 5 bases from V and 1 base from J, with 11 bases between. This CDR3 contains 15 residues. The DNA of the CDR3 is TGTGCCAGTAGTCCCCAGGGTATAACTAATGAAAAACTGTTTTTT. This gives the protein CASSPQGITNEKLFF.

The rearrangement links TRBV7-9 to TRBJ2-7; D is undetermined. The CDR3 length is 13 residues. CDR1 is SEHNR, CDR2 FQNEAQ, per germline (reference sequence). V was clipped by 1 base and J by 2 bases, with 6 bases between them. CDR3 protein: CASSLGVAYEQYF. The CDR3 region has the DNA TGTGCCAGCAGCTTAGGGGTAGCCTACGAGCAGTACTTC.

V gene TRBV9 combines with J gene TRBJ2-3; the match to TRBD2 covers 10 bases. The germline gives CDR1 SGDLS, CDR2 YYNGEE. This CDR3 spans 16 amino acids. V gave up 3 bases and J gave up 1 base; unmatched junction bases: 5. CDR3 coding DNA: TGTGCCAGCAGCGACACAGCGGGAGGGGGCACAGATACGCAGTATTTT. Its protein is CASSDTAGGGTDTQYF.